This T cell receptor beta chain was sequenced for a study of blood T cell repertoires in COVID-19. Trimming removed 0 bases at V and 3 bases at J, with 12 bases between. The CDR3 is made up of 15 amino acids. Looked up from germline, CDR1 is SGHNT and CDR2 is YYREEE (reference sequence). The protocol was immunoSEQ multiplex PCR, while the TCRdb copy is restricted to in-frame clones and leaves out a portion. Seen here are about 95,000 clones, 75% to 95% observed once, and the top ten hold approximately 4.1%. The TCR sequence derives from a woman aged 45-65 years in a cohort sampled during active COVID-19. Sequencing was carried out using peripheral blood. This sequence joins TRBV5-4 and TRBJ1-1; TRBD1 might be the D (5 bases). CDR3 residues: CASSLAGGRYTEAFF. For the CDR3, the DNA is TGTGCCAGCAGCTTGGCCGGGGGGAGATACACTGAAGCTTTCTTT.